This T cell receptor (beta chain) originates from a study of T cell responses to AZD1222 COVID-19 vaccine. Study-wide results and caveats: Mapped onto spike, vaccine-associated CD4 TCRs spanned it and were dominant at 160-218 and 743-854.

A note on this clone: Antigen unknown.

The table came from immunoSEQ multiplex PCR; TCRdb's copy has only in-frame clones and leaves some out. In the table there are about 140,000 clones, around 92% of which are singletons. There are 15 residues in the CDR3. The germline V gene encodes CDR1 SGHRS and CDR2 YFSETQ. With V trimmed by 3 bases and J by 5 bases, 4 bases remained unmatched. The TCR sequence derives from an adult who received the AZD1222 COVID-19 vaccine. The chain carries TRBV5-1 and TRBJ2-5, with 13 bases lining up with TRBD2. The sample consisted of peripheral blood, taken 28 days after the second AZD1222 dose. The DNA for the CDR3 is TGCGCCAGCAGCTCCACTAGCGGGAGGGTGGAGACCCAGTACTTC. Residues: CASSSTSGRVETQYF.